Below are 9 T cell receptor beta chains sequenced from a single sample in a study of blood T cell repertoires in COVID-19. The protocol was immunoSEQ multiplex PCR, while the TCRdb copy is restricted to in-frame clones and leaves out a portion. The sample comprises 53,000 or so clones, 80% to 90% of which are singletons, and over 10% rests with the top ten. The sample consisted of peripheral blood. The receptors were gathered from a man older than 75 with acute or convalescent COVID-19.

This clone was counted between two and nine times. The CDR3 nucleotides are TGCGCCAGCAAAATGGAACAGTTGAACACTGAAGCTTTCTTT. Amino acids: CASKMEQLNTEAFF. The chain carries TRBV5-1 and TRBJ1-1; D remains unclear. The CDR3 spans 14 residues. From germline, CDR1 is SGHRS and CDR2 YFSETQ. Between the trimmed V and J ends, which lost 6 bases and 0 bases, there was a span of 12 bases.

This rearrangement joins TRBV28 to TRBJ2-3; D possibly corresponds to TRBD2 (6 bases). The CDR3 loop spans 17 amino acids. Deletions cut 5 bases from V and 2 bases from J, with 20 bases between. CDR1 and CDR2 from the germline V gene are MDHEN and SYDVKM. CDR3 protein: CASSTPLGLLDTDTQYF. Written as DNA, the CDR3 is TGTGCCAGCAGTACCCCCCTCGGACTACTAGACACAGATACGCAGTATTTT.

This clone was found once. V and J are TRBV10-2 and TRBJ2-7, with 7 nucleotides matching TRBD1. The germline V gene encodes CDR1 WSHSY and CDR2 SAAADI. V dropped 4 bases and J dropped 3; count of bases not matched to a gene: 6. The CDR3 totals 14 residues. CDR3 region: CASSGGQFRYEQYF. The CDR3 DNA reads as TGCGCCAGCAGTGGGGGACAGTTTCGCTACGAGCAGTACTTC.

The chain links TRBV27 to TRBJ2-3; 7 bases match TRBD1. CDR1 is MNHEY and CDR2 is SMNVEV in the germline V gene (reference sequence). The CDR3 totals 16 residues. V gave up 1 base and J gave up 3 bases; unmatched junction bases: 7. This CDR3 reads CASSLYRTGQTDTQYF. Written as DNA, the CDR3 is TGTGCCAGCAGTTTATATAGGACAGGTCAGACAGATACGCAGTATTTT.

This clone was recorded once. This chain uses TRBV7-9 with TRBJ1-6; no clear D. CDR3 length equals 15 residues. The V and J ends lost 1 base and 7 bases respectively, with 11 bases between them. Per the germline V gene, CDR1 is SEHNR and CDR2 is FQNEAQ (reference sequence). In DNA form, the CDR3 reads TGTGCCAGCAGCTTAGGAGAGGAGAGGAATTCACCCCTCCACTTT. Translated: CASSLGEERNSPLHF.

The chain has TRBV14 and TRBJ1-1; D not resolved. V was trimmed by 4 bases and J by 0 bases, leaving 15 bases between them. The germline gives CDR1 SGHDN, CDR2 FVKESK. The CDR3 extends over 16 amino acids. The CDR3 loop reads CASSRRTDFMNTEAFF. The CDR3 coding sequence is TGTGCCAGCAGCCGTCGGACGGACTTCATGAACACTGAAGCTTTCTTT.

The chain carries TRBV24-1 and TRBJ2-1, with TRBD1 matching over 7 bases. V gave up 3 bases and J gave up 11 bases; unmatched junction bases: 9. The CDR3 sequence is 14 residues long. Germline V gives CDR1 KGHDR, CDR2 SFDVKD. CDR3 bases: TGTGCCACCAGTGATGGGACAGCCATTAGGAAGCAGTTCTTC. Translating it yields CATSDGTAIRKQFF.

This chain connects TRBV7-8 to TRBJ1-4; no definite D call. CDR1 is SGHVS, CDR2 FQNEAQ, per germline. The CDR3 extends over 15 amino acids. Deletions cut 1 base from V and 3 bases from J, with 9 bases between. The CDR3 DNA reads as TGTGCCAGCAGCTTAGTAACGGGATCTAATGAAAAACTGTTTTTT. Translation gives CASSLVTGSNEKLFF. The variable domain in full, with the rest retrieved from reference TRBV7-8 and TRBJ1-4, is GAGVSQSPRYKVAKRGQDVALRCDPISGHVSLFWYQQALGQGPEFLTYFQNEAQLDKSGLPSDRFFAERPEGSVSTLKIQRTQQEDSAVYLCASSLVTGSNEKLFFGSGTQLSVL.

The chain is built from TRBV6-1 and TRBJ1-5; 7 bases map to TRBD1. CDR3 length: 14 amino acids. The ends lost 3 bases at V and 1 base at J; junction bases unmatched: 0. Germline-derived CDR1 and CDR2 are MNHNS and SASEGT. CDR3 region: CASSDRGSNQPQHF. The CDR3 bases are TGTGCCAGCAGTGACAGGGGGAGCAATCAGCCCCAGCATTTT.